The sequence of this T cell receptor (beta chain) was determined in a study of blood T cell repertoires in COVID-19. Germline values: CDR1 SQVTM, CDR2 ANQGSEA. Trimming took off 3 bases at V and 0 bases at J, with 15 bases between the two ends. The CDR3 has 15 amino acids. Clones were sequenced by immunoSEQ multiplex PCR, and TCRdb holds only the in-frame ones, with some missing. The sample comprises 380,000 or so clones, roughly 90% of which are singletons, and roughly 1.2% rests with the top ten. Turning to this clone: Other DNA sequences in the sample encode the same CDR3.

V usage is TRBV29-1 and J usage is TRBJ2-7, with D perhaps matching TRBD1 (6 bases). The TCR comes from a man aged 40-49 years with acute or convalescent COVID-19. Sample: peripheral blood. The CDR3 loop reads CSVEGGGGPSYEQYF. For the CDR3, the DNA is TGCAGCGTTGAGGGTGGGGGCGGCCCCTCCTACGAGCAGTACTTC.